This T cell receptor beta chain was identified in a study of OX40 agonist ivuxolimab in advanced cancers. The ends were cut back, 6 bases at V and 6 bases at J, with 15 bases in the middle. CDR1 and CDR2 from the germline V gene are MNHEY and SVGAGI. The CDR3 runs to 13 residues. Profiled with immunoSEQ multiplex PCR; TCRdb holds only in-frame clones, not every one. In the table there are approximately 72,000 clones, about 86% of which are singletons. The origin of this receptor is an adult with an advanced solid tumor such as melanoma, head and neck, liver or kidney cancer. The rearrangement links TRBV6-5 to TRBJ2-7; the D gene could be TRBD1 or TRBD2 (5 bases each). The sample consisted of CD4+ or CD8+ T cells sorted from blood, taken in a trial of the OX40 agonist ivuxolimab. The chain's CDR3 is CASRSRESGEQYF. The CDR3 bases are TGTGCCAGCAGGAGCAGGGAGAGCGGCGAGCAGTACTTC.